These T cell receptor beta chains were read from a single sample in a study of T-cell reconstitution after alpha-beta-depleted transplantation in children. TCRdb recomputed calls from the PCR reads with MiXCR, one row per CDR3 protein. The data show 530,000 or so distinct CDR3 sequences, over 20% seen once. The source was PBMCs, collected before TCRalphabeta/CD19-depleted stem cell transplant. These receptors were collected from a boy younger than two with Wiskott-Aldrich syndrome, due to receive a stem cell transplant. Both conserved end residues are part of each CDR3. The D gene is left open where the match is weak. Expanded clones are given a class, and other clones once, few, many or no size at all.

>TRBJ2-7|TRBV20-1|-|-
TGCAGTGCTAGCCAGGGAATCGCCTACGAGCAGTACTTC
CSASQGIAYEQYF
>TRBJ2-2|TRBV12-3/TRBV12-4|TRBD1|-
TGTGCCAGCAGTGACAGACAGGGAAGCGGGGAGCTGTTTTTT
CASSDRQGSGELFF
>TRBJ2-7|TRBV28|-|once
TGTGCCAGCACCACCACTTTGAGCTACGAGCAGTACTTC
CASTTTLSYEQYF
>TRBJ2-1|TRBV27|TRBD2|-
TGTGCCAGCAGTTACCTTAGCGGGAGGGGGGAGCAGTTCTTC
CASSYLSGRGEQFF
>TRBJ2-1|TRBV20-1|TRBD2|few
TGCAGTGCTGACTTTAGACTAGCGGGAGGGCCAGGTGAGCAGTTCTTC
CSADFRLAGGPGEQFF
>TRBJ2-1|TRBV30|TRBD2|-
TGTGCCTGGAGTAAATGGAACCCTAGCGGGAGGGTTGGCAATGAGCAGTTCTTC
CAWSKWNPSGRVGNEQFF
>TRBJ2-1|TRBV12-3/TRBV12-4|TRBD2|-
TGTGCCAGCAGTCCTACCGGGGCTAGCGGGAGGCGATCGTCTTGCAATGAGCAGTTCTTC
CASSPTGASGRRSSCNEQFF
>TRBJ1-1|TRBV7-9|-|-
TGTGCCAGCAGCTCCTCGGGAGACAGGCCTGCTGAAGCTTTCTTT
CASSSSGDRPAEAFF
>TRBJ2-7|TRBV29-1|-|few
TGCAGCGTGACCACGTTTTCAAGCAGGAGCTCCTACGAGCAGTACTTC
CSVTTFSSRSSYEQYF
>TRBJ2-5|TRBV24-1|-|once
TGTGCCACCAGTGATCCCACCAGGGCTTACCAAGAGACCCAGTACTTC
CATSDPTRAYQETQYF
>TRBJ2-7|TRBV12-3/TRBV12-4|-|-
TGTGCCAGCAGTCCCTCCGGACCCCAAAGGGACGAGCAGTACTTC
CASSPSGPQRDEQYF
>TRBJ2-1|TRBV4-1|TRBD2|-
TGCGCCAGCAGCCAAGAGATGACTAGCGGGGGGCATCTGTTCTTC
CASSQEMTSGGHLFF
>TRBJ2-7|TRBV6-2/TRBV6-3|-|-
TGTGCCACCAGTGAGCTCAAGCTTGTCGAGCAGTACTTC
CATSELKLVEQYF
>TRBJ2-5|TRBV4-2|TRBD2|-
TGTGCCAGCAGCCCGATAGGGACTAGCGGGAGGGCCGTTGAGACCCAGTACTTC
CASSPIGTSGRAVETQYF
>TRBJ2-1|TRBV4-2|-|-
TGTGCCAGCAGCCAAGAGCGGACCTACAATGAGCAGTTCTTC
CASSQERTYNEQFF
>TRBJ2-2|TRBV29-1|-|-
TGCAGCGTCCCGGGGCTCACCGGGGAGCTGTTTTTT
CSVPGLTGELFF
>TRBJ2-7|TRBV11-2|TRBD1|few
TGTGCCAGCAGCGTGGACAGGATTCCCTACGAGCAGTACTTC
CASSVDRIPYEQYF
>TRBJ2-7|TRBV27|-|-
TGTGCCAGCCGTCTCCGGGACAAGGCCTACGAGCAGTACTTC
CASRLRDKAYEQYF
>TRBJ2-1|TRBV27|-|-
TGTGCCAGCAGAGGGCGGGTGATTGAGCAGTTCTTC
CASRGRVIEQFF
>TRBJ2-1|TRBV10-3|TRBD2|few
TGTGCCATCAAGTTAGCGGGAGGGTCAAATGAGCAGTTCTTC
CAIKLAGGSNEQFF